These T cell receptor beta chains were read from a single sample in a study of blood T cell repertoires in COVID-19. Profiling relied on immunoSEQ multiplex PCR, and the TCRdb table lists in-frame clones only, not all of them. The sample carries 130,000 to 150,000 clones, about 92% recorded once. Sequencing was performed on peripheral blood. These receptors all come from a human donor in a cohort sampled during active COVID-19. The conserved cysteine and the conserved F or W are not part of the CDR3 here. Each record gives: J gene, V gene, CDR3 protein.

J: TRBJ2-1
V: TRBV12-5
CDR3: ASGLRGQAYSYNEQF

J: TRBJ2-2
V: TRBV7-9
CDR3: ASSLALTSGTGELF

J: TRBJ2-3
V: TRBV18
CDR3: ASSPLASSTDTQY

J: TRBJ2-7
V: TRBV2
CDR3: ASSGTSDEQY

J: TRBJ1-5
V: TRBV6-5
CDR3: ASSRTDSNQPQH

J: TRBJ2-3
V: TRBV12-3/TRBV12-4
CDR3: ASSLRPDTQY

J: TRBJ2-7
V: TRBV9
CDR3: ASSPGTSGYEQY

J: TRBJ1-1
V: TRBV4-1
CDR3: ASSQTGVGVNTEAF

J: TRBJ1-2
V: TRBV6-2/TRBV6-3
CDR3: ASSGGAGYGYT

J: TRBJ2-3
V: TRBV3-1/TRBV3-2
CDR3: ASSQQWSTDTQY

J: TRBJ2-7
V: TRBV7-2
CDR3: ASSLRRASSYEQY

J: TRBJ1-1
V: TRBV9
CDR3: ASSRQGARVTEAF

J: TRBJ2-7
V: TRBV6-6
CDR3: ASRDRGEQY

J: TRBJ2-3
V: TRBV7-2
CDR3: ASSLGGAGTQY

J: TRBJ1-1
V: TRBV3-1/TRBV3-2
CDR3: ASSLNTNTEAF

J: TRBJ1-1
V: TRBV30
CDR3: AWSQGMNTEAF

J: TRBJ2-3
V: TRBV20-1
CDR3: SASLTDTQY

J: TRBJ1-2
V: TRBV29-1
CDR3: SARVDSNYGYT

J: TRBJ1-2
V: TRBV19
CDR3: ASSLGRDVNGYT

J: TRBJ2-3
V: TRBV9
CDR3: ASSVGTGGRTDTQY

J: TRBJ2-3
V: TRBV9
CDR3: ASSVDSRSTDTQY

J: TRBJ1-6
V: TRBV3-1/TRBV3-2
CDR3: ASSPTDYNSPLH

J: TRBJ1-6
V: TRBV7-8
CDR3: ASSSLKGRRLIYNSPLH

J: TRBJ2-7
V: TRBV27
CDR3: ASSLWGGYSYEQY

J: TRBJ2-1
V: TRBV11-3
CDR3: ASSYRVDNEQF

J: TRBJ2-3
V: TRBV5-4
CDR3: ASSPRTSADTQY

J: TRBJ2-7
V: TRBV4-1
CDR3: ASSQGDRSSYEQY

J: TRBJ1-5
V: TRBV12-3/TRBV12-4
CDR3: ASSFLNQPQH

J: TRBJ2-3
V: TRBV27
CDR3: ASSTPSGGTDTQY

J: TRBJ2-3
V: TRBV4-3
CDR3: ASSQVNRGLTDTQY

J: TRBJ2-7
V: TRBV2
CDR3: ASNWAKPRQGGAGGPSYEQY

J: TRBJ2-7
V: TRBV6-6
CDR3: ASSYNQYEQY

J: TRBJ1-2
V: TRBV7-2
CDR3: ASSLGVSPYGYT

J: TRBJ2-2
V: TRBV29-1
CDR3: SVEKGRGDTGELF

J: TRBJ2-5
V: TRBV6-5
CDR3: ASGDRVQETQY

J: TRBJ1-4
V: TRBV10-3
CDR3: AISEPGQGEKLF

J: TRBJ2-5
V: TRBV13
CDR3: ASSTDGSGGKETQY

J: TRBJ1-1
V: TRBV3-1/TRBV3-2
CDR3: ASSPGGYAF

J: TRBJ1-4
V: TRBV6-5
CDR3: ASSRQGGTNEKLF

J: TRBJ2-7
V: TRBV27
CDR3: ASSIADRGSYEQY

J: TRBJ1-3
V: TRBV6-1
CDR3: ASSEGVGGGNTIY

J: TRBJ2-5
V: TRBV5-4
CDR3: ASSPGGLAGAGTQY

J: TRBJ2-3
V: TRBV30
CDR3: AWSVLDTDTQY

J: TRBJ1-2
V: TRBV6-4
CDR3: ASSWNSWTANYGYT

J: TRBJ2-7
V: TRBV27
CDR3: ASSGTTAAYEQY

J: TRBJ1-5
V: TRBV30
CDR3: AWSAGQWNQPQH

J: TRBJ1-1
V: TRBV7-9
CDR3: ASSLGATGGGTEAF

J: TRBJ2-3
V: TRBV7-3
CDR3: ASSSSGGGTDTQY

J: TRBJ1-2
V: TRBV4-1
CDR3: ASSQVGGDYGYT

J: TRBJ2-7
V: TRBV7-9
CDR3: ASSSGRVYEQY

J: TRBJ2-3
V: TRBV5-1
CDR3: ASSLDGGGTDTQY

J: TRBJ1-2
V: TRBV4-3
CDR3: ASSQGLGMNYGYT

J: TRBJ1-1
V: TRBV7-8
CDR3: ASHMSGMGGLTEAF